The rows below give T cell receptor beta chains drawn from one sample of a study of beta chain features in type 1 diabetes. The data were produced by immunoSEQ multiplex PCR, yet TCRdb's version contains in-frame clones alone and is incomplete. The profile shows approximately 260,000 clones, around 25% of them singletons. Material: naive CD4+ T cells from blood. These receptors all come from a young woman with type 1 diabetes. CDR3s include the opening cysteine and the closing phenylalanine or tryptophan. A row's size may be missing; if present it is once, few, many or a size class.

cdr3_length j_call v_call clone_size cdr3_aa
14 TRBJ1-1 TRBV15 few CATSRHTEGTEAFF
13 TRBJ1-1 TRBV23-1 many CASTGQSNTEAFF
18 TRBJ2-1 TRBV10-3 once CAISQVGRAVRHIGEQFF
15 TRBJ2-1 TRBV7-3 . CASSLGGTSGNEQFF
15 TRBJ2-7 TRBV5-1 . CASSISGQSSYEQYF
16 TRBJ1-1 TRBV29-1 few CSVGGETGSMNTEAFF
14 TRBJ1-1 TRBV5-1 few CASSLGAAGAEAFF
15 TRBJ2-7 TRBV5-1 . CASSSGGSLGYEQYF
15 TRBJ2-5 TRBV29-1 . CSVDRPGGVGETQYF
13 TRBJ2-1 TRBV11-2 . CASSLGVTEEQFF
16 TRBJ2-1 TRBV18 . CASSPGMESSYNEQFF
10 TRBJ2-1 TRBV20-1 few CSGGRIGQFF
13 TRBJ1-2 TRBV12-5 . CASGARVTNGYTF
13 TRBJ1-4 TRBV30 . CAWGTGNSEKLFF
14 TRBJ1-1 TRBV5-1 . CASSLLGTPTEAFF
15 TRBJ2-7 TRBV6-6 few CASRPSGVAGDEQYF
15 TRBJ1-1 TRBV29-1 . CSSTLPSRMNTEAFF
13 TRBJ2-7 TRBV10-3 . CAITSGSSYEQYF
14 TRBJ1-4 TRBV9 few CASSVDRLNEKLFF
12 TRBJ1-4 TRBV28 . CASSRTGDHVFF
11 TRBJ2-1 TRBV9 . CASSVADEQFF
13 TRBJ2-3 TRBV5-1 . CASSREGTDTQYF
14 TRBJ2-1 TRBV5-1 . CASIQAGVLNEQFF
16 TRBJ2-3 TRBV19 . CASSIPGQTGLDTQYF
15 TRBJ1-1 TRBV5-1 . CASSFPDRASTEAFF
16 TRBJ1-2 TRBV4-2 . CASSQVLGQGENGYTF
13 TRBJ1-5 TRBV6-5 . CASSSEANQPQHF
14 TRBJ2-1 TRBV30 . CALAITSSYNEQFF
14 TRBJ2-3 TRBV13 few CASSLERVADTQYF
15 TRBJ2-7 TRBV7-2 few CASNYEGGSGYEQYF
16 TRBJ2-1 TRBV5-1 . CASSLMTSGPYNEQFF
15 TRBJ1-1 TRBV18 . CASSREGSPDTEAFF
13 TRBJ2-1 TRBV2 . CASSEEREGSQFF
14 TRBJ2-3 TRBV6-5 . CASSFGLAGYTQYF